A single sample gave rise to the 21 T cell receptor beta chains below, sequenced in a study of prognosis after radiotherapy for stage I lung cancer. Multiplex PCR in two rounds served to amplify TCR beta CDR3 from genomic DNA. Primers (each specific to one TRBV or TRBJ gene) were used in first-round PCR. TCRdb recomputed calls from the multiplex PCR reads with MiXCR, one row per CDR3 protein. The repertoire holds 11,000 to 15,000 distinct CDR3 sequences, with about 32% as singletons. Sample: PBMCs, taken before or after stereotactic body radiation therapy (not recorded which). Receptor source: a donor of 50 years or more with non-small cell lung cancer.

Points on this clonotype: A far larger clone is off by one base, so a read error is likely. The V call is TRBV7-8, the J call TRBJ2-5, with 8 bases aligning to TRBD1. The J call may be faulty, since TRBJ2-1 better matches the DNA end. The CDR3 covers 14 residues. Germline CDR1 SGHVS, CDR2 FQNEAQ. CDR3 DNA: TGTGCCAGCAGCTTACCGACAGGGGTCAATGAGCAGTTCTTC. Translation gives CASSLPTGVNEQFF.

This clonotype is deemed medium-sized. The rearrangement links TRBV30 to TRBJ2-6; no reliable D call. V was clipped by 1 base and J by 0 bases, with 4 bases between them. There are 14 residues in the CDR3. Germline CDR1 GTSNPN, CDR2 SVGIG (reference sequence). The CDR3 spells CAWSAGSGANVLTF. CDR3 nucleotide sequence: TGTGCCTGGAGTGCCGGCTCTGGGGCCAACGTCCTGACTTTC.

This clonotype was seen many times. This chain joins TRBV19 and TRBJ2-7; no firm D call. Germline V CDR1 and CDR2: LNHDA, SQIVND (reference sequence). The CDR3 sequence is 15 residues long. V was cut by 1 base and J by 6 bases, with 16 bases left in between. The CDR3 DNA reads as TGTGCCAGTAGTATAGGAGGTAGTTCTGTTCCCGAGCAGTACTTC. This gives the protein CASSIGGSSVPEQYF. The variable domain in full, with the rest retrieved from reference TRBV19 and TRBJ2-7, is DGGITQSPKYLFRKEGQNVTLSCEQNLNHDAMYWYRQDPGQGLRLIYYSQIVNDFQKGDIAEGYSVSREKKESFPLTVTSAQKNPTAFYLCASSIGGSSVPEQYFGPGTRLTVT.

In this sample, this clonotype turned up many times. J is TRBJ2-1 and V is TRBV10-3; D perhaps matches TRBD2 (6 bases). The CDR3 has 13 residues. Germline lookup yields CDR1 ENHRY and CDR2 SYGVKD. With 11 bases removed from V and 8 bases from J, the gap between germline ends came to 19 bases. The CDR3 coding sequence is TGTGCCCTCCGGGGAGGCGGCGGTGATGAGCAGTTCTTC. Protein product: CALRGGGGDEQFF.

The table lists this clonotype with many counts. This chain links TRBV7-9 with TRBJ2-7, with D possibly matching TRBD1 (6 bases). This CDR3 spans 13 amino acids. Per the germline V gene, CDR1 is SEHNR and CDR2 is FQNEAQ (reference sequence). V lost 6 bases and J lost 2, with 11 bases in between. Here the CDR3 DNA reads TGTGCCAGCAGTCGGGACAACACCTACGAGCAGTACTTC. This codes for CASSRDNTYEQYF.

Of note for this clonotype: Since a much larger clone is just one base distant, this may be a read error. The chain carries TRBV6-2 or TRBV6-3 and TRBJ1-4; the D gene is possibly TRBD1 (5 bases). CDR1 and CDR2 from the germline V gene are MNHEY and SVGEGT. CDR3 length: 14 residues. As DNA, the CDR3 is TGTGCCAGCAGCCCCGACAGCGACTTTGGGAAACAGTTTTTT. Residues: CASSPDSDFGKQFF.

This clonotype was found many times. The DNA for the CDR3 is TGTGCCAGCAGCTTACTCAGACAGTCTGGAAACACCATATATTTT. Its protein product is CASSLLRQSGNTIYF. The chain has TRBV5-6 and TRBJ1-3; D might be TRBD1 (5 bases). Germline V CDR1 and CDR2: SGHDT, YYEEEE. V was clipped by 2 bases and J by 1 base, with 10 bases between them. CDR3 length: 15 residues.

The sample holds many counts of this clonotype. This chain connects TRBV30 to TRBJ2-4; 7 bases align to TRBD1. The trim removed 0 bases at V and 3 bases at J, leaving 5 bases unmatched. The CDR3 contains 15 residues. Germline lookup yields CDR1 GTSNPN and CDR2 SVGIG (reference sequence). The CDR3 here is CAWSVIWDSKNIQYF. In DNA, the CDR3 is TGTGCCTGGAGTGTAATTTGGGACAGCAAAAACATTCAGTACTTC.

In its sample, this clonotype was seen many times. The chain is built from TRBV30 and TRBJ2-7; 10 nucleotides agree with TRBD2. The CDR3 is 14 amino acids. The V gene's germline CDR1 is GTSNPN and CDR2 SVGIG (reference sequence). Trimming removed 5 bases from V and 2 bases from J; junction bases left unmatched: 6. The CDR3 loop reads CAWGGLAAAYEQYF. The CDR3 coding sequence is TGTGCCTGGGGAGGACTAGCGGCGGCCTACGAGCAGTACTTC. Full variable domain (remainder filled in from reference TRBV30 and TRBJ2-7): SQTIHQWPATLVQPVGSPLSLECTVEGTSNPNLYWYRQAAGRGLQLLFYSVGIGQISSEVPQNLSASRPQDRQFILSSKKLLLSDSGFYLCAWGGLAAAYEQYFGPGTRLTVT.

This clonotype has ten or more counts. The V gene is TRBV9, the J gene TRBJ1-2, with D possibly TRBD1 on 5 matching bases. From germline, CDR1 is SGDLS and CDR2 YYNGEE. This CDR3 comprises 15 residues. V was trimmed by 3 bases and J by 4 bases, leaving 16 bases between them. The CDR3 region is CASSEGNRGTYGYTF. The CDR3 DNA reads as TGTGCCAGCAGCGAGGGCAATAGGGGTACCTATGGCTACACCTTC.

This clonotype was observed at least ten times. The chain uses TRBV27 and TRBJ1-1; the D is unclear. CDR1 and CDR2 from the germline V gene are MNHEY and SMNVEV (reference sequence). The germline V and J ends were trimmed by 6 bases and 8 bases, with 10 bases remaining between them. The CDR3 length is 11 residues. CDR3 sequence reads: CASRGNWEAFF. Here the CDR3 DNA reads TGTGCCAGCAGAGGAAATTGGGAAGCTTTCTTT.

The V and J genes are TRBV6-9 and TRBJ2-7; TRBD1 might be the D (7 bases). Germline lookup yields CDR1 MNHGY and CDR2 SVAAGI. CDR3 length equals 15 residues. The V and J ends lost 3 bases and 5 bases respectively, with 17 bases between them. CDR3 in amino acids: CASSYLGPGGHEQYF. The CDR3 nucleotides read TGTGCCAGCAGTTACTTGGGGCCAGGGGGGCACGAGCAGTACTTC.

By share, this clonotype counts as medium-sized. V usage is TRBV2 and J usage is TRBJ2-7, with D possibly matching TRBD1 (6 bases). V shed 6 bases and J shed 0 bases, with 15 bases lying between them. The CDR3 has 15 amino acids. From germline, CDR1 is SNHLY and CDR2 FYNNEI. CDR3: CASSFGTTNSYEQYF. CDR3 nucleotides: TGTGCCAGCAGCTTCGGGACAACCAACTCCTACGAGCAGTACTTC.

Sample share makes this clonotype medium-sized. The chain uses TRBV12-3 or TRBV12-4 and TRBJ1-6, with D maybe TRBD1 (6 bases). The CDR3 is 14 residues long. V was shortened by 3 bases and J by 10 bases, with 13 bases between the two germline ends. As DNA, the CDR3 is TGTGCCAGCAGTTTTGTGGGGGGCCGATCACCCCTCCACTTT. It translates to CASSFVGGRSPLHF.

This clonotype was counted many times. V gene TRBV29-1 combines with J gene TRBJ1-2, with 8 bases that match TRBD1. The V gene's germline CDR1 is SQVTM and CDR2 ANQGSEA. V trimming: 3 bases; J trimming: 4 bases; junction bases outside the gene matches: 4. This CDR3 comprises 13 residues. CDR3 region: CSVDFDRGYGYTF. The CDR3, as DNA: TGCAGCGTTGACTTCGACAGGGGCTATGGCTACACCTTC.

The J gene is TRBJ1-1, the V gene TRBV12-3 or TRBV12-4; no clear D. With 7 bases removed from V and 2 bases from J, the gap between germline ends came to 17 bases. The CDR3 spans 15 residues. The CDR3 coding sequence is TGTGCCAGCATCAATACGAAAACAAGAAACACTGAAGCTTTCTTT. Protein product: CASINTKTRNTEAFF.

This clonotype showed up many times. The gene calls are TRBV5-6 and TRBJ2-3; D call uncertain. The germline V and J ends were trimmed by 0 bases and 3 bases, with 8 bases remaining between them. The CDR3 spans 14 residues. Germline V lookup: CDR1 SGHDT, CDR2 YYEEEE. The CDR3 protein is CASSLGSRTDTQYF. In nucleotides, the CDR3 is TGTGCCAGCAGCTTGGGAAGCAGGACAGATACGCAGTATTTT.

Ten or more counts support this clonotype. The rearrangement uses TRBV28 and TRBJ1-3, with D possibly matching TRBD1 (6 bases). The V end lost 2 bases, the J end lost 5 bases, and 7 bases lay between the germline ends. The CDR3 covers 13 residues. Germline CDR1 MDHEN, CDR2 SYDVKM. The DNA of the CDR3 is TGTGCCAGCAGTTTACAGGGGAGAAACACCATATATTTT. Translated, it gives CASSLQGRNTIYF.

This clonotype showed up many times. The V call is TRBV2, the J call TRBJ1-4; perhaps TRBD1 as D (5 bases). V was cut by 2 bases and J by 4 bases, with 8 bases left in between. CDR3 length: 14 amino acids. Germline V CDR1 and CDR2: SNHLY, FYNNEI. The CDR3, as DNA: TGTGCCAGCAGTGAAAGACAGAATAATGAAAAACTGTTTTTT. It is translated as CASSERQNNEKLFF.

By sample fraction, this clonotype is medium-sized (0.01 to 0.1%). This chain uses TRBV27 with TRBJ2-1; possible D gene TRBD2, 5 bases. Deletions cut 0 bases from V and 2 bases from J, with 11 bases between. This CDR3 comprises 16 residues. CDR1 and CDR2 from the germline V gene are MNHEY and SMNVEV (reference sequence). CDR3 sequence (DNA): TGTGCCAGCAGTTTATCGAGCGGAGCCCCCTACAATGAGCAGTTCTTC. It specifies CASSLSSGAPYNEQFF.

This clonotype occurred many times. This sequence joins TRBV6-4 and TRBJ1-2, with 9 bases aligning to TRBD1. This CDR3 comprises 14 residues. Germline assignment: CDR1 MRHNA and CDR2 SNTAGT. Trimming cost V 5 bases and J 4 bases; bases outside gene matches: 5. The CDR3 is CASSSGTGSYGYTF. The CDR3 DNA follows: TGTGCCAGCAGTTCCGGGACAGGGTCCTATGGCTACACCTTC.